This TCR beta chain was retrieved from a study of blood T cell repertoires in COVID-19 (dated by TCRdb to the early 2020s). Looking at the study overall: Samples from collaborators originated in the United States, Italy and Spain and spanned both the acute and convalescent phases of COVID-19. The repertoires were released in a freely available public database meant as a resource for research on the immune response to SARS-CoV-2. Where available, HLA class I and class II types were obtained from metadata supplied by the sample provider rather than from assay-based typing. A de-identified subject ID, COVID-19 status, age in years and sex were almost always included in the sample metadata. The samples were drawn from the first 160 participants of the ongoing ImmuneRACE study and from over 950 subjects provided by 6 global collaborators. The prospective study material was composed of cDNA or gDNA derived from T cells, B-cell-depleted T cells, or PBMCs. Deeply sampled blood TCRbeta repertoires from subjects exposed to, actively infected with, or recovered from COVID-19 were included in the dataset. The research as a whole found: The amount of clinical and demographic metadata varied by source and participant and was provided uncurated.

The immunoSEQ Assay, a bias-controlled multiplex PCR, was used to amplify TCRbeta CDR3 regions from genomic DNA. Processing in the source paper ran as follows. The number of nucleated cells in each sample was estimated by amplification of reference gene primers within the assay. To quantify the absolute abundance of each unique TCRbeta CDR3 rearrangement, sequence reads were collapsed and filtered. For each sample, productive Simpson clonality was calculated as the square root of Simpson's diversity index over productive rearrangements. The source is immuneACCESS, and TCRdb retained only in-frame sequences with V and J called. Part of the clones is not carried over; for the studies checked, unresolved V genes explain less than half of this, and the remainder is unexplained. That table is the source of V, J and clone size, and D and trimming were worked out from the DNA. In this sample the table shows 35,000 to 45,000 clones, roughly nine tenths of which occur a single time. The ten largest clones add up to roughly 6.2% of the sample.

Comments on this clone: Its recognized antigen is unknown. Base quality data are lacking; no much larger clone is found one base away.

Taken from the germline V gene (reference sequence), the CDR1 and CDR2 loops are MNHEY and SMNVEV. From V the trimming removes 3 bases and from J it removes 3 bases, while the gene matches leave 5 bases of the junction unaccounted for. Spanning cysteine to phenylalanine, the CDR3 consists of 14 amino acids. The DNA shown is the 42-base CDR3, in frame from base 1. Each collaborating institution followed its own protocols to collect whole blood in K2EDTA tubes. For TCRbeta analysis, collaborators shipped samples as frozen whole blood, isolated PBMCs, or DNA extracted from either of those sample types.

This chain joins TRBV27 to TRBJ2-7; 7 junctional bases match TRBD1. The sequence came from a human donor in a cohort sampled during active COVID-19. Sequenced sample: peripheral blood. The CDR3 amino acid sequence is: CASSFQGQNYEQYF. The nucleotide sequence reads TGTGCCAGCAGTTTCCAGGGACAGAACTACGAGCAGTACTTC.